This T cell receptor beta chain was profiled in a study of cytomegalovirus exposure and HLA in healthy donors. Study-level findings and limits: In the analysis, some V segments, TRBV6-2 and TRBV6-3 included, were excluded as indistinguishable.

In the PCR, 60 Vbeta and 13 Jbeta primers were used. TCRdb's table, derived via immunoSEQ multiplex PCR, lists solely in-frame clones and lacks some. The sample comprises 100,000 to 150,000 clones, 82% of which are singletons, and roughly 1.1% rests with the top ten. In this sample, this clone turned up a few times. Its antigen is currently unknown. The CDR3 runs to 14 residues. CDR1 is SGHTS, CDR2 YDEGEE, per germline. After removal of 2 bases from V and 7 bases from J, the junction contained 4 bases not matched to a gene. Sequences were obtained from PBMCs. The origin of this receptor is a boy under 18 in good health and CMV-seronegative. This chain connects TRBV5-8 to TRBJ2-2, with TRBD1 matching over 8 bases. CDR3: CASSLGQGGGELFF. For the CDR3, the DNA is TGTGCCAGCAGCTTAGGACAGGGAGGCGGGGAGCTGTTTTTT. Full variable domain (outside the CDR3, taken from reference TRBV5-8 and TRBJ2-2): EAGVTQSPTHLIKTRGQQATLRCSPISGHTSVYWYQQALGLGLQFLLWYDEGEERNRGNFPPRFSGRQFPNYSSELNVNALELEDSALYLCASSLGQGGGELFFGEGSRLTVL.